The next 19 T cell receptor beta chains were all read from a single sample in a study of cytomegalovirus exposure and HLA in healthy donors. Primers included in the PCR were 60 Vbeta and 13 Jbeta primers. TCRdb keeps only in-frame clones here, not all; method: immunoSEQ multiplex PCR. The table includes 95,000 to 150,000 clones, about 81% detected once. Sequencing was carried out using PBMCs. These receptors came from a woman younger than 45 in good health and CMV-seronegative.

The genes are TRBV11-2 and TRBJ2-7; 7 nucleotides match TRBD1. With V trimmed by 1 base and J by 1 base, 1 base remained unmatched. The CDR3 consists of 14 residues. CDR1 is SGHAT, CDR2 FQNNGV, per germline. CDR3 amino acids: CASSLGTGSYEQYF. The CDR3 nucleotides are TGTGCCAGCAGCTTAGGGACAGGTTCCTACGAGCAGTACTTC. Filled out from reference TRBV11-2 and TRBJ2-7, the complete variable domain reads EAGVAQSPRYKIIEKRQSVAFWCNPISGHATLYWYQQILGQGPKLLIQFQNNGVVDDSQLPKDRFSAERLKGVDSTLKIQPAKLEDSAVYLCASSLGTGSYEQYFGPGTRLTVT.

This chain uses TRBV29-1 with TRBJ2-3, with D maybe TRBD2 (5 bases). V was clipped by 4 bases and J by 4 bases, with 9 bases between them. This CDR3 contains 12 residues. Germline V CDR1 and CDR2: SQVTM, ANQGSEA. CDR3 loop: CSVVLAADTQYF. The CDR3 region has the DNA TGCAGCGTTGTGCTAGCTGCAGATACGCAGTATTTT.

The chain is built from TRBV9 and TRBJ1-1; 8 bases are shared with TRBD1. The CDR3 sequence is 18 residues long. The trim removed 0 bases at V and 5 bases at J, leaving 15 bases unmatched. From germline, CDR1 is SGDLS and CDR2 YYNGEE. CDR3 nucleotide sequence: TGTGCCAGCAGCGTAGGTCTGGTGTCACAGGGGGGTCGAACTGAAGCTTTCTTT. This encodes CASSVGLVSQGGRTEAFF.

The J gene is TRBJ1-1, the V gene TRBV6-6; no firm D call. Deletions cut 0 bases from V and 0 bases from J, with 2 bases between. The CDR3 has 13 amino acids. The germline V gene has CDR1 MNHNY and CDR2 SVGAGI (reference sequence). The CDR3 nucleotides are TGTGCCAGCAGTTACTCTATGAACACTGAAGCTTTCTTT. This codes for CASSYSMNTEAFF.

The chain is built from TRBV4-3 and TRBJ1-1, with D perhaps matching TRBD1 (5 bases). The V and J ends lost 3 bases and 4 bases respectively, with 9 bases between them. The CDR3 contains 13 residues. Germline lookup yields CDR1 LGHNA and CDR2 YSLEER. Written as DNA, the CDR3 is TGCGCCAGCAGCCACGGGGGTCCCACTGAAGCTTTCTTT. This gives the protein CASSHGGPTEAFF.

This clone was observed a single time. V is TRBV7-2 and J is TRBJ2-7; 12 nucleotides agree with TRBD2. Germline assignment: CDR1 SGHTA and CDR2 FQGNSA. Trimming at V came to 3 bases and at J to 4 bases, leaving 16 bases not matched to a gene. CDR3 length: 19 amino acids. Here the CDR3 DNA reads TGTGCCAGCAGCTTCCTATACAGACTAGCGGGAGAAGGAGGGTACGAGCAGTACTTC. Protein sequence: CASSFLYRLAGEGGYEQYF.

V usage is TRBV25-1 and J usage is TRBJ1-1; D remains ambiguous. V dropped 3 bases and J dropped 4 bases, with 9 bases sitting between them. Germline V CDR1 and CDR2: MGHDK, SYGVNS. CDR3 length equals 13 residues. The CDR3 bases are TGTGCCAGCAGTGATGAGGGTCCCACTGAAGCTTTCTTT. Translated, it gives CASSDEGPTEAFF.

The chain links TRBV5-1 to TRBJ2-7; tentatively, D is TRBD1 (6 bases). The V and J ends lost 0 bases and 7 bases respectively, with 17 bases between them. The CDR3 covers 15 residues. Germline CDR1 is SGHRS and CDR2 is YFSETQ. CDR3 sequence reads: CASSLAVTGQGEQYF. In nucleotides, the CDR3 is TGCGCCAGCAGCTTGGCCGTGACAGGCCAGGGTGAGCAGTACTTC.

This rearrangement joins TRBV15 to TRBJ2-7; 7 bases map to TRBD2. Germline CDR1 reads LNHNV; CDR2 reads YYDKDF (reference sequence). The CDR3 consists of 15 residues. J gave up 2 bases and V 0 bases, and 4 bases lay outside the gene matches. DNA for the CDR3: TGTGCCACCAGCAGAGATGCGGGAGATACCTACGAGCAGTACTTC. Protein sequence: CATSRDAGDTYEQYF.

This rearrangement joins TRBV7-9 to TRBJ2-3; 8 bases agree with TRBD2. Germline trimming cut 10 bases from V and 4 bases from J; bases unmatched to any gene: 10. CDR3 length: 14 residues. Germline V gives CDR1 SEHNR, CDR2 FQNEAQ (reference sequence). This CDR3 reads CATATGLVADTQYF. The CDR3 region has the DNA TGTGCCACCGCAACGGGACTAGTTGCAGATACGCAGTATTTT. Drawing the rest from reference TRBV7-9 and TRBJ2-3, the complete variable domain is DTGVSQNPRHKITKRGQNVTFRCDPISEHNRLYWYRQTLGQGPEFLTYFQNEAQLEKSRLLSDRFSAERPKGSFSTLEIQRTEQGDSAMYLCATATGLVADTQYFGPGTRLTVL.

The rearrangement links TRBV7-2 to TRBJ1-2; D gene ambiguous. Germline CDR1 SGHTA, CDR2 FQGNSA. This CDR3 is built from 14 residues. V dropped 5 bases and J dropped 6 bases, with 16 bases sitting between them. The CDR3 DNA reads TGTGCCAGCAGCCAGTACGGGGAAAACAATGGCTACACCTTC. This translates into CASSQYGENNGYTF.

This sequence joins TRBV2 and TRBJ2-2, with TRBD1 matching 9 bases. Germline CDR1 and CDR2: SNHLY and FYNNEI. Germline trimming cut 7 bases from V and 7 bases from J; bases unmatched to any gene: 7. This CDR3 comprises 14 residues. The CDR3 DNA reads as TGTGCCAGCAATTCACAGGGGGCGGTCGGGGAGCTGTTTTTT. Its translation is CASNSQGAVGELFF.

J is TRBJ2-5 and V is TRBV27, with 12 positions matching TRBD2. The CDR3 is 17 residues long. V shed 6 bases and J 4 bases; nucleotides not matched to a gene: 12. Germline CDR1 and CDR2: MNHEY and SMNVEV (reference sequence). In nucleotides, the CDR3 is TGTGCCAGCAGGAGGGGACTAGCGGGTTCCAGTTTAGAGACCCAGTACTTC. Translated, it gives CASRRGLAGSSLETQYF.

This clone was seen only a few times. As DNA, the CDR3 is TGTGCCAGCAGCCCGGGAGTCGGGACAGGGGCCGAAAAACTGTTTTTT. Its translation is CASSPGVGTGAEKLFF. The chain recombines TRBV9 with TRBJ1-4; 10 bases are shared with TRBD1. V was pared by 4 bases and J by 8 bases, with 11 bases of the junction left unmatched. The CDR3 spans 16 residues. Germline CDR1 reads SGDLS; CDR2 reads YYNGEE.

CDR3 in amino acids: CASSQDRGRASLKQFF. The CDR3 DNA reads TGCGCCAGCAGCCAAGATAGGGGGAGGGCCTCACTGAAGCAGTTCTTC. V usage is TRBV4-3 and J usage is TRBJ2-1, with D perhaps TRBD2 (7 bases). CDR3 length: 16 amino acids. V lost 0 bases, J lost 11 bases, and 20 bases lay in between. CDR1 is LGHNA, CDR2 YSLEER, per germline.

This chain uses TRBV15 with TRBJ1-2; possibly TRBD1 for D (6 bases). V was pared by 0 bases and J by 5 bases, with 13 bases between. This CDR3 has 15 amino acids. CDR1 and CDR2 (germline): LNHNV, YYDKDF (reference sequence). Here the CDR3 reads CATSRDTGHKYGYTF. CDR3 in DNA: TGTGCCACCAGCAGAGATACGGGACACAAGTATGGCTACACCTTC. Based on the CDR3 plus reference TRBV15 and TRBJ1-2, the full variable domain is DAMVIQNPRYQVTQFGKPVTLSCSQTLNHNVMYWYQQKSSQAPKLLFHYYDKDFNNEADTPDNFQSRRPNTSFCFLDIRSPGLGDTAMYLCATSRDTGHKYGYTFGSGTRLTVV.

The rearrangement links TRBV7-9 to TRBJ1-1; TRBD1 matches at 9 bases. CDR3 length: 13 amino acids. The ends lost 3 bases at V and 10 bases at J; junction bases unmatched: 6. Germline CDR1 and CDR2: SEHNR and FQNEAQ (reference sequence). CDR3 coding DNA: TGTGCCAGCAGCTTTAGAGAACAGGGGGCAGCTTTCTTT. Amino acid sequence: CASSFREQGAAFF.

J is TRBJ2-5 and V is TRBV2; 7 positions match TRBD1. Germline assignment: CDR1 SNHLY and CDR2 FYNNEI. This CDR3 has 13 amino acids. V was clipped by 7 bases and J by 2 bases; unmatched bases: 4. Written as DNA, the CDR3 is TGTGCCAGCACTGAGGGACAGCAAGAGACCCAGTACTTC. Translating gives CASTEGQQETQYF.

The sample holds a few counts of this clone. This chain connects TRBV6-5 to TRBJ2-7; TRBD1 is a possible D gene (6 bases). Looked up from germline, CDR1 is MNHEY and CDR2 is SVGAGI. V lost 0 bases to trimming and J lost 7 bases, with 16 bases between them. The CDR3 extends over 15 amino acids. The CDR3 loop is CASSYSKQSGTEQYF. In nucleotides, the CDR3 is TGTGCCAGCAGTTACTCGAAGCAGTCAGGGACAGAGCAGTACTTC.